This T cell receptor beta chain was recorded in a study of blood T cell repertoires in COVID-19 (dated by TCRdb to about 2020). At the level of the whole study: Samples from collaborators originated in the United States, Italy and Spain and spanned both the acute and convalescent phases of COVID-19. Sample metadata almost always included a de-identified subject ID, COVID-19 status, age in years and sex. Subjects who had been exposed to COVID-19, were actively infected with it, or had recovered from it provided the deeply sampled blood TCRbeta repertoires that made up the dataset. Where HLA class I and class II types were available, the types were taken from metadata supplied by the sample provider, not from assay-based typing. Samples came from the ongoing ImmuneRACE study (first 160 participants) plus 1,254 subjects from 6 global collaborators. The material from the prospective study consisted of cDNA or gDNA derived from T cells, B-cell-depleted T cells, or PBMCs. The repertoires were released in a freely available public database meant as a resource for research on the immune response to SARS-CoV-2. Overall study results and their limits: Clinical and demographic metadata were provided uncurated, with the amount varying by source and participant.

Each collaborating institution followed its own protocols to collect whole blood in K2EDTA tubes. For TCRbeta analysis, collaborators shipped samples in one of three forms: frozen whole blood, isolated PBMCs, or DNA extracted from either of those sample types. Of note for this clone: No cognate antigen has been identified for it. It has no much larger one-base neighbor in the sample; base qualities were not kept.

Reading from cysteine to phenylalanine, the CDR3 counts 10 amino acids. Only CDR3 DNA remains: 30 bases, in frame from the first base. The V and J ends are trimmed by 10 bases and 4 bases, leaving 5 bases between them. The germline V gene gives CDR1 as SGHNT and CDR2 as YENEEA. TCRbeta CDR3 regions were amplified from genomic DNA by means of the immunoSEQ Assay, a bias-controlled multiplex PCR. The authors processed their data as follows. Within the assay, amplification of reference gene primers was used to estimate how many nucleated cells each sample contained. To quantify the absolute abundance of each unique TCRbeta CDR3 rearrangement, sequence reads were collapsed and filtered. Productive Simpson clonality was computed per sample as the square root of Simpson's diversity index over productive rearrangements. Held by TCRdb, this immuneACCESS table contains in-frame sequences only and omits some clones. Under half of the omission traces to an unresolved V gene where checked; the cause of the rest is unknown. That table furnishes V, J and clone size, whereas the DNA furnished D and trimming. The sample has about 45,000 clones on record, under 85% of them singletons. The ten most abundant clones make up around 8% of the sample.

Sequenced: peripheral blood. This sequence originates from a man aged 80 or over in a cohort sampled during active COVID-19. The rearranged chain carries TRBV11-3 and TRBJ2-1; no D gene call is confident. The nucleotide sequence reads as follows: TGTGCCACTATATACAATGAGCAGTTCTTC. Translated, it gives CATIYNEQFF.